A single sample gave rise to the 9 T cell receptor beta chains below, sequenced in a study of blood T cell repertoires in COVID-19. The protocol was immunoSEQ multiplex PCR, while the TCRdb copy is restricted to in-frame clones and leaves out a portion. The table has some 87,000 clones, roughly 92% seen once. Specimen: peripheral blood. The origin of the receptors is a woman aged 60-70 years with active COVID-19.

This clone appeared a single time. CDR3: CASSPAGAGQPQHF. The CDR3 DNA is TGTGCCAGCAGCCCGGCGGGGGCTGGTCAGCCCCAGCATTTT. The chain links TRBV5-6 to TRBJ1-5, with D tentatively TRBD1 (6 bases). Trimming took off 4 bases at V and 6 bases at J, with 14 bases between the two ends. CDR1 and CDR2 (germline): SGHDT, YYEEEE. The CDR3 totals 14 residues.

The chain links TRBV30 to TRBJ1-1; D call uncertain. Germline CDR1 and CDR2: GTSNPN and SVGIG (reference sequence). V lost 2 bases to trimming and J lost 7 bases, with 11 bases between them. The CDR3 length is 12 residues. CDR3 protein: CAWSPRAGEAFF. Here the CDR3 DNA reads TGTGCCTGGAGTCCGAGGGCCGGTGAAGCTTTCTTT.

V usage is TRBV6-1 and J usage is TRBJ1-5; 9 positions agree with TRBD1. The germline V gene encodes CDR1 MNHNS and CDR2 SASEGT. This CDR3 has 16 amino acids. Losses at the gene ends were 3 bases for V and 7 bases for J; bases not matched to a gene: 10. The CDR3 loop reads CASSDPRTGVGQPQHF. CDR3 nucleotide sequence: TGTGCCAGCAGTGATCCCAGGACAGGGGTCGGCCAGCCCCAGCATTTT.

J is TRBJ1-5 and V is TRBV3-1 (or the pseudogene TRBV3-2); D not certain. Germline V CDR1 and CDR2: LGHDT, YNNKEL (reference sequence). Deletions cut 0 bases from V and 6 bases from J, with 6 bases between. This CDR3 is built from 13 residues. CDR3 loop: CASSQDHSQPQHF. CDR3 nucleotide sequence: TGTGCCAGCAGCCAAGATCATAGTCAGCCCCAGCATTTT.

The V call is TRBV28, the J call TRBJ1-2; TRBD1 is a possible D gene (6 bases). V was shortened by 5 bases and J by 2 bases, with 15 bases between the two germline ends. The CDR3 is 15 amino acids. From germline, CDR1 is MDHEN and CDR2 SYDVKM. The CDR3 bases are TGTGCCAGCAGTACTCCGGGACATTCGAACTATGGCTACACCTTC. The encoded protein is CASSTPGHSNYGYTF.

The chain joins TRBV6-5 to TRBJ2-5; 10 bases match TRBD1. This CDR3 region has 14 residues. The germline V gene encodes CDR1 MNHEY and CDR2 SVGAGI. V trimming: 5 bases; J trimming: 5 bases; junction bases outside the gene matches: 5. This CDR3 reads CASSTGTGVETQYF. The CDR3 DNA reads as TGTGCCAGCAGTACCGGGACAGGGGTGGAGACCCAGTACTTC.

This chain connects TRBV15 to TRBJ2-7; 8 bases are shared with TRBD1. V lost 1 base to trimming and J lost 5 bases; unmatched junction nucleotides: 13. Germline V gene lookup returns CDR1 LNHNV and CDR2 YYDKDF (reference sequence). CDR3 length equals 17 residues. This CDR3 reads CATSRGIGQGSADEQYF. The DNA for the CDR3 is TGTGCCACCAGCAGAGGTATCGGACAGGGCTCCGCGGACGAGCAGTACTTC.

The chain has TRBV27 and TRBJ1-1; D ambiguous. The CDR3 contains 11 residues. The ends were cut back, 3 bases at V and 11 bases at J, with 10 bases in the middle. Germline lookup yields CDR1 MNHEY and CDR2 SMNVEV (reference sequence). For the CDR3, the DNA is TGTGCCAGCAGTTTCGAGGGAGCGGCTTTCTTT. Residues: CASSFEGAAFF.

This chain joins TRBV10-3 and TRBJ2-1; D is possibly TRBD1 (6 bases). The germline CDR1 and CDR2 sequences are ENHRY and SYGVKD. CDR3 size: 14 residues. The germline V and J ends were trimmed by 10 bases and 3 bases, with 16 bases remaining between them. The CDR3 spells CATSRDKYYNEQFF. CDR3 DNA sequence: TGTGCCACCAGCCGGGACAAATACTACAATGAGCAGTTCTTC.